The 30 T cell receptor beta chains below all came from one sample that was sequenced in a study of blood T cells in healthy people across ages. Alongside a J-beta primer mix, a sample-barcoded 5' primer served in a second PCR lasting about 7 to 11 cycles. MiXCR was run by TCRdb on the 5' RACE reads, yielding one entry per CDR3 protein. The data show more than 600,000 distinct CDR3 sequences, more than 20% seen once. The same sample was also studied in work on T cells of mothers and their children.

Sequencing was carried out using blood. The receptors here all came from a boy younger than 18 in good health.

This chain connects TRBV7-9 to TRBJ2-5; D is unclear. Trimming cost V 4 bases and J 1 base, with 10 bases left between them. The V gene's germline CDR1 is SEHNR and CDR2 FQNEAQ (reference sequence). This CDR3 comprises 14 residues. The CDR3 bases are TGTGCCAGCAGCTCCCTTGTGGGCCAAGAGACCCAGTACTTC. Its protein is CASSSLVGQETQYF.

The chain employs TRBV29-1 and TRBJ2-7; 13 nucleotides match TRBD2. The CDR3 has 14 residues. After removal of 6 bases from V and 6 bases from J, the junction contained 8 bases not matched to a gene. Germline V gene lookup returns CDR1 SQVTM and CDR2 ANQGSEA. The CDR3 coding sequence is TGCAGCGTGGGAACTAGCGGGAGGGCCTCCGAGCAGTACTTC. Its protein product is CSVGTSGRASEQYF.

The chain is built from TRBV4-1 and TRBJ2-5; the D gene is possibly TRBD2 (6 bases). The DNA end favors TRBJ2-1, so the J call may be wrong. CDR3 size: 17 residues. In germline, CDR1 is MGHRA, CDR2 YSYEKL. In DNA, the CDR3 is TGCGCCAGCAGCCCACCGGAGGCAACGGGAGTCGAATCAAGGCAGTTCTTC. Protein: CASSPPEATGVESRQFF.

This clonotype was picked up a small number of times. This chain connects TRBV7-6 to TRBJ1-2, with 7 positions matching TRBD1. The CDR3 sequence is 18 residues long. The germline gives CDR1 SGHVS, CDR2 FNYEAQ. V was pared by 5 bases and J by 3 bases, with 18 bases of the junction left unmatched. The CDR3: CASSAHPGQRNYYYGYTF. The CDR3 DNA follows: TGTGCCAGCAGCGCCCATCCGGGACAGCGCAATTACTACTATGGCTACACCTTC.

This clonotype turned up a few times. The chain couples TRBV5-6 to TRBJ2-7; a weak D match, TRBD2 (6 bases). V shed 0 bases and J shed 6 bases, with 16 bases lying between them. The CDR3 is 15 residues long. Germline V CDR1 and CDR2: SGHDT, YYEEEE. The CDR3, as DNA: TGTGCCAGCAGCTTGGGTTTCGGGAGAAGCAGCGAGCAGTACTTC. Its translation is CASSLGFGRSSEQYF.

The table lists this clonotype with a few counts. The chain couples TRBV4-1 to TRBJ1-5; perhaps TRBD1 as D (5 bases). This CDR3 has 16 amino acids. Germline V CDR1 and CDR2: MGHRA, YSYEKL. V lost 1 base to trimming and J lost 0 bases, with 10 bases between them. The CDR3 loop is CASSQVLTDSNQPQHF. CDR3 coding DNA: TGCGCCAGCAGCCAAGTCCTGACAGATAGCAATCAGCCCCAGCATTTT.

With respect to this clonotype: Since the CDR3 does not end with the conserved phenylalanine or tryptophan, this likely comes from a read error. The rearrangement uses TRBV6-2 or TRBV6-3 and TRBJ2-1; TRBD2 matches 8 bases. Germline V gene sequence: CDR1 MNHEY, CDR2 SVGEGT. The CDR3 has 15 amino acids. J lost 4 bases, V lost 5 bases, and 7 bases had no gene match. Here the CDR3 DNA reads TGTGCCAGCAGTCCCGACGGGGGGGGATACAATGAGCAGTTCCTC. Translated: CASSPDGGGYNEQFL.

The CDR3 spells CASSLASGGGTQYF. CDR3 coding DNA: TGTGCCAGCAGCTTAGCCAGTGGAGGGGGGACTCAGTACTTC. The chain combines TRBV7-9 with TRBJ2-4; the D gene could be TRBD1 or TRBD2 (6 bases each). Germline CDR1 and CDR2: SEHNR and FQNEAQ (reference sequence). V was clipped by 0 bases and J by 12 bases, with 15 bases between them. CDR3 size: 14 residues. The whole variable domain, filled in from reference TRBV7-9 and TRBJ2-4, reads DTGVSQNPRHKITKRGQNVTFRCDPISEHNRLYWYRQTLGQGPEFLTYFQNEAQLEKSRLLSDRFSAERPKGSFSTLEIQRTEQGDSAMYLCASSLASGGGTQYFGAGTRLSVL.

This clonotype was seen only a few times. The V and J genes are TRBV27 and TRBJ2-5, with D possibly being TRBD2 (6 bases). The DNA end is a closer match to TRBJ2-7, so the J assignment may be wrong. This CDR3 is 14 amino acids long. Germline loops: CDR1 MNHEY, CDR2 SMNVEV (reference sequence). The CDR3 region is CASSLSWGAYEQYF. In DNA, the CDR3 is TGTGCCAGCAGTTTAAGTTGGGGGGCCTACGAGCAGTACTTC.

The CDR3 reads CASSADASGKGETQYF. In DNA form, the CDR3 reads TGTGCCAGCAGCGCTGACGCCAGCGGTAAGGGGGAGACCCAGTACTTC. This chain uses TRBV9 with TRBJ2-5, with D perhaps TRBD1 or TRBD2 (5 bases each). The length of the CDR3 is 16 residues. V was shortened by 3 bases and J by 5 bases, with 20 bases between the two germline ends. Germline-derived CDR1 and CDR2 are SGDLS and YYNGEE.

The genes are TRBV19 and TRBJ2-3; 13 bases line up with TRBD2. The trim removed 3 bases at V and 2 bases at J, leaving 8 bases unmatched. The germline V gene has CDR1 LNHDA and CDR2 SQIVND (reference sequence). CDR3 size: 18 residues. The CDR3 protein is CASSIIWTSGGVTDTQYF. CDR3 DNA sequence: TGTGCCAGTAGTATCATATGGACTAGCGGGGGAGTCACAGATACGCAGTATTTT.

This clonotype was seen a handful of times. V usage is TRBV18 and J usage is TRBJ2-1; 9 bases align to TRBD2. Germline CDR1 KGHSH, CDR2 LQKENI. Unmatched junction bases numbered 6, after V lost 10 bases and J lost 2 bases. The CDR3 totals 14 residues. The CDR3 loop is CATAPSGTYNEQFF. In nucleotides, the CDR3 is TGTGCCACCGCTCCTAGCGGGACCTACAATGAGCAGTTCTTC.

This clonotype was detected a few times. The chain couples TRBV6-5 to TRBJ2-5; TRBD1 might be the D (5 bases). The DNA end favors TRBJ2-7, so the J call may be wrong. From germline, CDR1 is MNHEY and CDR2 SVGAGI. The CDR3 totals 14 residues. CDR3 residues: CASSYTQGLGEQYF. CDR3 nucleotide sequence: TGTGCCAGCAGTTACACTCAGGGATTAGGCGAGCAGTACTTC.

The chain couples TRBV5-1 to TRBJ2-1, with 9 bases matching TRBD2. The length of the CDR3 is 14 residues. V shed 3 bases, J shed 8 bases, and the junction held 6 bases outside the gene matches. Per germline, CDR1 SGHRS and CDR2 YFSETQ. This CDR3 reads CASSSGLANDEQFF. DNA for the CDR3: TGCGCCAGCAGCTCAGGACTAGCGAACGATGAGCAGTTCTTC.

This rearrangement joins TRBV29-1 to TRBJ2-5; tentatively, D is TRBD1 (6 bases). From germline, CDR1 is SQVTM and CDR2 ANQGSEA. The CDR3 contains 13 residues. Trimming pared 6 bases from V and 0 bases from J, leaving 11 bases between. The CDR3 reads CSVSGVYQETQYF. DNA for the CDR3: TGCAGCGTCTCAGGGGTCTACCAAGAGACCCAGTACTTC.

This clonotype was seen only a few times. V gene TRBV12-3 or TRBV12-4 combines with J gene TRBJ2-7; 8 nucleotides agree with TRBD2. The V gene end was trimmed by 6 bases and the J gene end by 0 bases; junction bases not matched to a gene: 10. The CDR3 consists of 16 residues. As DNA, the CDR3 is TGTGCCAGCAGCCTAACTAGCGGTGCGAGCTCCTACGAGCAGTACTTC. It codes for CASSLTSGASSYEQYF.

CDR3 DNA sequence: TGTGCCAGCAGCCAAGAGACCGGCCCCAAGGCCTACGAGCAGTACTTC. It yields the protein CASSQETGPKAYEQYF. This sequence joins TRBV3-1 and TRBJ2-7; D remains unclear. V lost 0 bases to trimming and J lost 2 bases, with 14 bases between them. Germline V gene lookup returns CDR1 LGHDT and CDR2 YNNKEL (reference sequence). The CDR3 contains 16 residues.

CDR3 nucleotides: TGTGCCAGCAGCCAAGTTCTGTCCACTATGTACGAGCAGTACTTC. This codes for CASSQVLSTMYEQYF. This chain connects TRBV3-1 to TRBJ2-7; D is undetermined. Germline CDR1 and CDR2: LGHDT and YNNKEL (reference sequence). V lost 1 base and J lost 4, with 14 bases in between. The CDR3 covers 15 residues.

The table lists this clonotype with a few counts. This chain joins TRBV20-1 and TRBJ2-1; possibly TRBD1 for D (6 bases). Germline V gives CDR1 DFQATT, CDR2 SNEGSKA (reference sequence). The CDR3 runs to 18 residues. Trimming shortened V by 0 bases and J by 9 bases, and 27 bases separated the two germline ends. Here the CDR3 DNA reads TGCAGTGCTAGAGATATGGCGACCCCCGGTCAGGGGTGGAGTGAGCAGTTCTTC. Protein sequence: CSARDMATPGQGWSEQFF.

The table lists this clonotype with a few counts. The chain couples TRBV28 to TRBJ2-2, with TRBD2 as a possible D gene (6 bases). Germline V gene data show CDR1 as MDHEN and CDR2 as SYDVKM. V lost 11 bases to trimming and J lost 0 bases, with 16 bases between them. This CDR3 spans 15 amino acids. CDR3 bases: TGTGCCGGAAAGCGGGCATTCGCGAACACCGGGGAGCTGTTTTTT. It encodes CAGKRAFANTGELFF.

This clonotype has more than one count but fewer than ten. The V and J genes are TRBV7-9 and TRBJ1-4; 12 positions match TRBD1. V shed 5 bases, J shed 8 bases, and the junction held 6 bases outside the gene matches. The CDR3 length is 15 residues. In germline, CDR1 is SEHNR, CDR2 FQNEAQ (reference sequence). The CDR3 is CASSPPGTGGEKLFF. The DNA of the CDR3 is TGTGCCAGCAGCCCTCCAGGGACAGGGGGCGAAAAACTGTTTTTT. The complete variable domain, with remaining parts taken from reference TRBV7-9 and TRBJ1-4, reads DTGVSQNPRHKITKRGQNVTFRCDPISEHNRLYWYRQTLGQGPEFLTYFQNEAQLEKSRLLSDRFSAERPKGSFSTLEIQRTEQGDSAMYLCASSPPGTGGEKLFFGSGTQLSVL.

This clonotype was observed a handful of times. The chain combines TRBV12-5 with TRBJ2-5, with D unresolved. The better agreement between TRBJ2-7 and the DNA end casts doubt on the J call. Germline V gene lookup returns CDR1 LGHNT and CDR2 FRNRAP. The CDR3 is 13 amino acids. In nucleotides, the CDR3 is TGTGCTAGTGGTTTGGTAGAGAACCGCGAGCAGTACTTC. This translates into CASGLVENREQYF.

The chain couples TRBV7-9 to TRBJ2-5; D not resolved. V shed 5 bases and J shed 1 base, with 14 bases lying between them. CDR1 and CDR2 (germline): SEHNR, FQNEAQ (reference sequence). The CDR3 runs to 15 residues. The CDR3 region has the DNA TGTGCCAGCAGCGAATTTCTGGTCACCCAAGAGACCCAGTACTTC. It encodes CASSEFLVTQETQYF. Full variable domain (missing parts from reference TRBV7-9 and TRBJ2-5): DTGVSQNPRHKITKRGQNVTFRCDPISEHNRLYWYRQTLGQGPEFLTYFQNEAQLEKSRLLSDRFSAERPKGSFSTLEIQRTEQGDSAMYLCASSEFLVTQETQYFGPGTRLLVL.

V usage is TRBV12-3 or TRBV12-4 and J usage is TRBJ2-2; unclear D gene. V lost 5 bases and J lost 10, with 17 bases in between. This CDR3 has 14 amino acids. CDR3 nucleotide sequence: TGTGCCAGCAGTATACGGACGTATATGGCGGAGCTGTTTTTT. This sequence encodes CASSIRTYMAELFF.

The chain carries TRBV2 and TRBJ2-1, with no clear D. The length of the CDR3 is 14 residues. V gave up 1 base and J gave up 3 bases, with 7 bases separating them. Germline CDR1 is SNHLY and CDR2 is FYNNEI. The CDR3 nucleotides are TGTGCCAGCAGTGAAGTGAGCAGCTACAATGAGCAGTTCTTC. Residues: CASSEVSSYNEQFF.

The chain combines TRBV20-1 with TRBJ1-2; tentative D call: TRBD1 (5 bases). CDR1 is DFQATT, CDR2 SNEGSKA, per germline (reference sequence). The CDR3 runs 16 residues. V was clipped by 6 bases and J by 7 bases, with 27 bases between them. The CDR3 region is CSAPSSFGTIFSGYTF. CDR3 nucleotides: TGCAGTGCCCCTAGTTCATTTGGGACGATCTTCTCTGGCTACACCTTC.

The V call is TRBV3-1, the J call TRBJ2-7; the D is unclear. V was cut by 10 bases and J by 3 bases, with 22 bases left in between. Germline-derived CDR1 and CDR2 are LGHDT and YNNKEL (reference sequence). This CDR3 region has 15 residues. For the CDR3, the DNA is TGTGCCATGCTGTCCGGGCGCCGGGCGAACTACGAGCAGTACTTC. Its translation is CAMLSGRRANYEQYF.

This clonotype was counted only a few times. The chain joins TRBV4-1 to TRBJ1-1, with D possibly matching TRBD1 (6 bases). CDR1 and CDR2 from the germline V gene are MGHRA and YSYEKL. This CDR3 contains 15 residues. Trimming pared 5 bases from V and 2 bases from J, leaving 15 bases between. The CDR3 loop is CASSSQDRTNTEAFF. The CDR3 DNA follows: TGCGCCAGCAGCTCCCAGGACAGAACCAACACTGAAGCTTTCTTT.

Worth noting for this clonotype: At one end, the junction sequence differs from germline, possibly due to a read error. The genes are TRBV7-9 and TRBJ2-5, with D perhaps assigned TRBD1 or TRBD2 (7 bases each). This CDR3 is built from 16 residues. Germline values: CDR1 SEHNR, CDR2 FQNEAQ (reference sequence). The CDR3 coding sequence is TGTGCCAACAGCTTAGCGGGTGGGACAGCCCAAGAGACCCAGTACTTC. As protein: CANSLAGGTAQETQYF.

The chain carries TRBV28 and TRBJ2-1; D may correspond to TRBD1 or TRBD2 (5 bases each). CDR1 is MDHEN and CDR2 is SYDVKM in the germline V gene. CDR3 size: 16 residues. Trimming cost V 6 bases and J 8 bases, with 23 bases left between them. Written as DNA, the CDR3 is TGTGCCAGCAGCCCAGGCCCCCAGCGGAAAGGGGATGAGCAGTTCTTC. It specifies CASSPGPQRKGDEQFF.